This T cell receptor (beta chain) comes out of a study of shared clonotypes between healthy human individuals. Study background: For every donor, three CD4 naive, three CD4 memory, two CD8 naive and one CD8 memory plates were used.

The CDR3 contains 16 residues. Germline-derived CDR1 and CDR2 are SQVTM and ANQGSEA. V was cut by 6 bases and J by 5 bases, with 23 bases left in between. Genomic DNA (from each subset) was split evenly across several immunoSEQ plates. Here immunoSEQ multiplex PCR was the method, and the copy in TCRdb shows in-frame clones only, minus some. The sample has under 600,000 clones, roughly 98% seen once. The naive CD8 population came from CD45RO-negative cells selected for CCR7, without terminally differentiated effector memory CD45RA+ cells. Sequenced sample: naive CD8+ T cells sorted from blood. The V gene is TRBV29-1, the J gene TRBJ1-5, with D possibly TRBD1 on 6 matching bases. This TCR came from a man aged 25-45 years in good health. This chain's CDR3 is CSVGAGANLVYQPQHF. The CDR3 coding sequence is TGCAGCGTAGGGGCAGGGGCGAACCTAGTATATCAGCCCCAGCATTTT.